This is a list of T cell receptor beta chains from one sample in a study of OX40 agonist ivuxolimab in advanced cancers. Assay: immunoSEQ multiplex PCR; the TCRdb copy retains only in-frame clones and omits some. The data contain 70,000 or so clones, about 90% of them singletons. The material was CD4+ or CD8+ T cells sorted from blood, obtained in a trial of the OX40 agonist ivuxolimab. These receptors all come from an adult with an advanced solid tumor such as melanoma, head and neck, liver or kidney cancer. CDR3s include the opening cysteine and the closing phenylalanine or tryptophan. D genes are given only for firm matches. Not all rows give a size; the values are once, few, many and, for expanded clones, a class.

clone size: -
D gene: TRBD2
V gene: TRBV5-1
J gene: TRBJ2-3
CDR3 DNA: TGCGCCAGCTGCTGGGGGGGTAGAGGCACAGATACGCAGTATTTT
CDR3 protein: CASCWGGRGTDTQYF

clone size: -
D gene: -
V gene: TRBV5-1
J gene: TRBJ1-3
CDR3 DNA: TGCGCCAGCAGCTTGGGGCAGGACCCCGTCCTAGGTGGAAACACCATATATTTT
CDR3 protein: CASSLGQDPVLGGNTIYF

clone size: -
D gene: -
V gene: TRBV10-3
J gene: TRBJ1-2
CDR3 DNA: TGTGCCATCAGTGAGTCGGCGCTCTTTCACTCCCGAGCTAACTATGGCTACACCTTC
CDR3 protein: CAISESALFHSRANYGYTF

clone size: -
D gene: TRBD1
V gene: TRBV6-6
J gene: TRBJ1-1
CDR3 DNA: TGTGCCAGCAGTTACTCCCCAGGGGGCAGAAACACTGAAGCTTTCTTT
CDR3 protein: CASSYSPGGRNTEAFF

clone size: -
D gene: -
V gene: TRBV19
J gene: TRBJ1-3
CDR3 DNA: TGTGCCAGTTACCACGGGCACTCTGGAAACACCATATATTTT
CDR3 protein: CASYHGHSGNTIYF

clone size: -
D gene: TRBD1
V gene: TRBV2
J gene: TRBJ1-6
CDR3 DNA: TGTGCCAGCAGTGATACAGGGGGCTTTTCACCCCTCCACTTT
CDR3 protein: CASSDTGGFSPLHF

clone size: -
D gene: -
V gene: TRBV7-3
J gene: TRBJ1-2
CDR3 DNA: TGTGCCAGCAGCGTCGACCGAGGCGGCTACACCTTC
CDR3 protein: CASSVDRGGYTF

clone size: -
D gene: TRBD2
V gene: TRBV6-5
J gene: TRBJ2-2
CDR3 DNA: TGTGCCAGCAGTGAAGCGGGGGCCGGGGAGCTGTTTTTT
CDR3 protein: CASSEAGAGELFF

clone size: -
D gene: TRBD1
V gene: TRBV6-5
J gene: TRBJ1-4
CDR3 DNA: TGTGCCAGCAGTGCCCGGGACAGGGCTGAAAAACTGTTTTTT
CDR3 protein: CASSARDRAEKLFF

clone size: once
D gene: TRBD1
V gene: TRBV18
J gene: TRBJ2-5
CDR3 DNA: TGTGCCAGCTCAGCAGGACAGGGCGGCGAGACCCAGTACTTC
CDR3 protein: CASSAGQGGETQYF

clone size: once
D gene: -
V gene: TRBV4-2
J gene: TRBJ2-2
CDR3 DNA: TGTGCCAGCAGCCCCCGGGACAAGAACACCGGGGAGCTGTTTTTT
CDR3 protein: CASSPRDKNTGELFF

clone size: -
D gene: -
V gene: TRBV5-1
J gene: TRBJ1-4
CDR3 DNA: TGCGCCAGCAGCTTGGGCGCGGGGGGAACTAATGAAAAACTGTTTTTT
CDR3 protein: CASSLGAGGTNEKLFF

clone size: -
D gene: -
V gene: TRBV5-1
J gene: TRBJ1-1
CDR3 DNA: TGCGCCAGCAGCTTAGAGATGAACACTGAAGCTTTCTTT
CDR3 protein: CASSLEMNTEAFF

clone size: -
D gene: -
V gene: TRBV30
J gene: TRBJ1-5
CDR3 DNA: TGTGCCTGGAGTGGGGGTGGCAATCAGCCCCAGCATTTT
CDR3 protein: CAWSGGGNQPQHF

clone size: -
D gene: TRBD1
V gene: TRBV18
J gene: TRBJ1-1
CDR3 DNA: TGTGCCAGCTCACCCCGTAAGGGGGCAATAACTGAAGCTTTCTTT
CDR3 protein: CASSPRKGAITEAFF

clone size: once
D gene: TRBD1
V gene: TRBV5-1
J gene: TRBJ1-4
CDR3 DNA: TGCGCCAGCAGGCGGGACAGCGCAACTAATGAAAAACTGTTTTTT
CDR3 protein: CASRRDSATNEKLFF

clone size: -
D gene: -
V gene: TRBV5-1
J gene: TRBJ2-5
CDR3 DNA: TGCGCCAGCAGGTTCATCCCAGCTGAAGAGACCCAGTACTTC
CDR3 protein: CASRFIPAEETQYF

clone size: -
D gene: -
V gene: TRBV5-6
J gene: TRBJ1-4
CDR3 DNA: TGTGCCAGCAGCCAAACGAAACGGTCGAGGGGAAATGAAAAACTGTTTTTT
CDR3 protein: CASSQTKRSRGNEKLFF

clone size: -
D gene: TRBD2
V gene: TRBV28
J gene: TRBJ2-4
CDR3 DNA: TGTGCCAGCAGTTCCCTATGGGAGGGTACGAGTGCCAAAAACATTCAGTACTTC
CDR3 protein: CASSSLWEGTSAKNIQYF